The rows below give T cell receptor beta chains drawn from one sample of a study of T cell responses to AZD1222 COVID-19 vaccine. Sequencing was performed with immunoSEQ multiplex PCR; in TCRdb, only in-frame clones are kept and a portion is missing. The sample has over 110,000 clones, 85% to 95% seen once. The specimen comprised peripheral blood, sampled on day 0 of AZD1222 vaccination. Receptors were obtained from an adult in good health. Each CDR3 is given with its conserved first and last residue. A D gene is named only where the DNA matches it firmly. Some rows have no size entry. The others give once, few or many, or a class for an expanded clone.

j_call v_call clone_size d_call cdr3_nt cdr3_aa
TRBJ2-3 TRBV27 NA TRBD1 TGTGCCAGCACCCCAGGGACAGGGATGGAGGATACGCAGTATTTT CASTPGTGMEDTQYF
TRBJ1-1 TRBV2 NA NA TGTGCCAGCATCAAAAATGGGGGCACTGAAGCTTTCTTT CASIKNGGTEAFF
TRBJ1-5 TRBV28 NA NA TGTGCCAGCAGTTTACGGAGCAATCAGCCCCAGCATTTT CASSLRSNQPQHF
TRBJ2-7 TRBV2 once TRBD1 TGTGCCAGCTACCCAGGACAGGGAAATTTCGAGCAGTACTTC CASYPGQGNFEQYF
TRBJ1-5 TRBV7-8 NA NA TGTGCCAGCAGCTTAGCCCCCTGGAGCGATCAGCCCCAGCATTTT CASSLAPWSDQPQHF
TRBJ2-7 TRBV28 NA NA TGTGCCAGCAGTTTAGGTGTAGAGCAGTACTTC CASSLGVEQYF
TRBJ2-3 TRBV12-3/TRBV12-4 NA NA TGTGCCAGCAGTTTTTCGAGCACAGATACGCAGTATTTT CASSFSSTDTQYF
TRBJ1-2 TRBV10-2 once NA TGCGCCAGCAGTGAGTCCGGGACTGTCGGCTACACCTTC CASSESGTVGYTF
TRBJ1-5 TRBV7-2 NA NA TGTGCCAGCAGTATTCGAGGGCAGCCCCAGCATTTT CASSIRGQPQHF
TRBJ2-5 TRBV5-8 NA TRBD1 TGTGCCAGCAGCACCGGACAGGGGGGAGAGACCCAGTACTTC CASSTGQGGETQYF
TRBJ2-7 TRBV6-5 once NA TGTGCCAGCAGCTCAGACAGACCCCTGGGCGAGCAGTACTTC CASSSDRPLGEQYF
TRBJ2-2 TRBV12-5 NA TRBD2 TGTGCTAGTGGTGCCGGACTAGCGGGGGAGACCGGGGAGCTGTTTTTT CASGAGLAGETGELFF
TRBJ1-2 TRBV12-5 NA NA TGTGCTAGTGGTCCCATAGTAGCAGGCCCCATCTATGGCTACACCTTC CASGPIVAGPIYGYTF
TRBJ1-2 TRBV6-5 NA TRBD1 TGTGCCAGCAGGGGTATTGACAGGGGTTATGGCTACACCTTC CASRGIDRGYGYTF
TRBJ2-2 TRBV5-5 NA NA TGTGCCAGCAGCTTGACGGGTGGCACCGGGGAGCTGTTTTTT CASSLTGGTGELFF
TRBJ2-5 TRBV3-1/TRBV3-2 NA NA TGTGCCAGCAGCCCACTGAGGAGAGAGACCCAGTACTTC CASSPLRRETQYF
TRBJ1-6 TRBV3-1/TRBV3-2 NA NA TGTGCCAGCAGCCGCCCGGGAGAAACCAATTCACCCCTCCACTTT CASSRPGETNSPLHF
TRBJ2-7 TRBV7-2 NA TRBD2 TGTGCCAGCAGCTTAACTAGCGCGTTCTCCTACGAGCAGTACTTC CASSLTSAFSYEQYF
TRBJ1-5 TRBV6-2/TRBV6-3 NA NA TGTGCCAGCAGTTTACGACAGGAGGGCAATCAGCCCCAGCATTTT CASSLRQEGNQPQHF
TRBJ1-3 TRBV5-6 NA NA TGTGCCAGCAGCTGGGGTCGTGGAAACACCATATATTTT CASSWGRGNTIYF
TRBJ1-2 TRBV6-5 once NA TGTGCCAGCAGCTATAAGGGACGGGGCTATGGCTACACCTTC CASSYKGRGYGYTF
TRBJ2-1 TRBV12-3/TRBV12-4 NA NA TGTGCCAGCAGTTTACAGGGGTTGGCTGAGCAGTTCTTC CASSLQGLAEQFF
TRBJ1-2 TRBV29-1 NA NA TGCAGCGTCAACGACAGGACGGGATATGGCTACACCTTC CSVNDRTGYGYTF
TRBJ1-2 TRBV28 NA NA TGTGCCAGCAGTTTAGCGGGAGAAGCTAACTATGGCTACACCTTC CASSLAGEANYGYTF
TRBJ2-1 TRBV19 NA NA TGTGCCAGTAGGTCAGGGGGGTCCTACAATGAGCAGTTCTTC CASRSGGSYNEQFF
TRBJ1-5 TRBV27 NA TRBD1 TGTGCCAGCAGTTTAGGCAGGGGGCTGAATCAGCCCCAGCATTTT CASSLGRGLNQPQHF
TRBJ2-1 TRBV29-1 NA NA TGCAGCCCTGGGACGTTCGAATCGCCCGACTGCAATGAGCAGTTCTTC CSPGTFESPDCNEQFF
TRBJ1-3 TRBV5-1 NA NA TGCGCCAGCAGCTTGGCCAGGGACTCTGGAAACACCATATATTTT CASSLARDSGNTIYF
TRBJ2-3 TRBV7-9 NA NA TGTGCCAGCAGCTTAAGTACGGGAGAAGATACGCAGTATTTT CASSLSTGEDTQYF
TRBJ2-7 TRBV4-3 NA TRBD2 TGCGCCAGCAGCCCTTCTCCGGGACTAGTGTACGAGCAGTACTTC CASSPSPGLVYEQYF
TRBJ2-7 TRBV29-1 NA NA TGCAGCGTTGAAAATGCGCGAAGGAGCGAGCAGTACTTC CSVENARRSEQYF
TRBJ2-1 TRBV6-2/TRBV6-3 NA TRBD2 TGTGCCAGCAGTTACGGTGGAACTAGCGGGGCTCTCTCCTACAATGAGCAGTTCTTC CASSYGGTSGALSYNEQFF
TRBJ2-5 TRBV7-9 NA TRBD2 TGTGCCAGCAGCTTAGGTCTAGCGGGAGGGCCGGTGGAGACCCAGTACTTC CASSLGLAGGPVETQYF
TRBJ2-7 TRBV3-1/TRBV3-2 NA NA TGTGCCAGCAGCCAAGCCCCCGTCCCGGGACACCAGTACTTC CASSQAPVPGHQYF
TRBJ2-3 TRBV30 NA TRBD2 TGTGCCTGGGGAGTAGCGGGGTCTAGCACAGATACGCAGTATTTT CAWGVAGSSTDTQYF
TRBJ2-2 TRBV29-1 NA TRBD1 TGCAGCGTTGGTGGGACAGTCAACACCGGGGAGCTGTTTTTT CSVGGTVNTGELFF
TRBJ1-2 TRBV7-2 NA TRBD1 TGTGCCAGCAGCCCGCCAGGGGGGGTCGGCCGTGGCTACACCTTC CASSPPGGVGRGYTF